This is a list of T cell receptor beta chains from one sample in a study of glioma-infiltrating T cells. TCRdb fed the multiplex PCR reads into MiXCR, producing one record per CDR3 protein. The repertoire has about 21,000 distinct CDR3 sequences, 20% to 25% of them found once; the top ten carry 10% to 15%. The sample consisted of glioma tissue, nonneoplastic brain tissue, or PBMCs (not recorded which). The receptor source for this set is a human donor with low-grade glioma or glioblastoma, undergoing nonglioma brain surgery, or in good health (not recorded which). The conserved cysteine and the conserved F or W are not part of the CDR3 here. Size values are once, few and many counts, or a class for expanded clones, and some rows have none.

clone_size	v_call	j_call	cdr3_aa
NA	TRBV5-1	TRBJ2-1	ASSLRDSSNEQF
medium-sized	TRBV20-1	TRBJ2-5	SASSGLAGGPRETQY
few	TRBV4-3	TRBJ1-5	ASSQGVGQPQH
few	TRBV6-1	TRBJ1-3	ASSSETGNTIY
many	TRBV28	TRBJ1-1	ASSLPRDTEAF
many	TRBV6-1	TRBJ2-3	ASSRGGAGSDTQY
NA	TRBV9	TRBJ1-2	ASSVGPDQIRYT
NA	TRBV18	TRBJ2-3	ASSPLGTSGSTDTQY
few	TRBV18	TRBJ1-1	ASSPQEAAGAEAF
medium-sized	TRBV6-1	TRBJ2-1	ASIGTSGFSYNEQF
NA	TRBV5-4	TRBJ2-5	ASSLRLADLETQY
NA	TRBV2	TRBJ2-3	ASSGTSGELAQY
many	TRBV27	TRBJ1-1	ASRWGHHTEAF
NA	TRBV6-1	TRBJ2-3	ASRRAGWPTLYTQY
many	TRBV6-6	TRBJ2-6	ASSYSPSSGANVLT
many	TRBV20-1	TRBJ2-7	SARDRTFSYEQY
many	TRBV7-2	TRBJ2-1	ASSLALYNEQF
NA	TRBV12-3/TRBV12-4	TRBJ2-3	ATILPSTDTQY
many	TRBV6-1	TRBJ1-3	ASSEAFRETGNTIY
few	TRBV7-9	TRBJ2-3	ASSSSRDSRTDTQY
NA	TRBV28	TRBJ1-5	ASSSRVFLNQPQH
many	TRBV2	TRBJ1-1	ASAGTNTEAF
many	TRBV6-1	TRBJ2-7	ASPAVGGSYEQY
many	TRBV6-2/TRBV6-3	TRBJ2-1	ASSYSRRGNEQF
NA	TRBV29-1	TRBJ1-3	SVGQSSGNTIY
few	TRBV7-2	TRBJ2-1	ASRPGTSIVNEQF
NA	TRBV7-9	TRBJ2-7	ASVGQGSEEQY
medium-sized	TRBV28	TRBJ1-2	ASSSNYGYT
many	TRBV20-1	TRBJ2-2	SASPLGELF
medium-sized	TRBV7-2	TRBJ2-1	AAIGQNNEQF
NA	TRBV11-2	TRBJ2-7	ASSLSSGRYEQY
many	TRBV6-2/TRBV6-3	TRBJ1-6	ASSYSRTVQNSPLH
many	TRBV2	TRBJ1-2	ASSSGTEFYGYT
many	TRBV20-1	TRBJ2-1	SARSLGFGQF
many	TRBV7-2	TRBJ1-2	ASSLATGRVDGYT
few	TRBV9	TRBJ1-1	ASSAKGGMSTEAF
many	TRBV2	TRBJ1-1	ASGEGWNTEAF
NA	TRBV6-2/TRBV6-3	NA	ASKVRGLNTGELF
NA	TRBV11-2	TRBJ2-1	ASSLDGANWVRHDEQF
many	TRBV7-3	TRBJ2-5	ASSLVVKETQY
many	TRBV7-2	TRBJ2-1	ASSPYLAGYQF